Sequencing of this T cell receptor beta chain was carried out in a study of blood T cell repertoires in COVID-19. Libraries were prepared by immunoSEQ multiplex PCR; TCRdb keeps only in-frame clonotypes and omits some of them. Here the sample spans some 38,000 clones, around 80% being singletons. The germline V gene has CDR1 SQVTM and CDR2 ANQGSEA. The CDR3 runs 12 residues. The junction had 3 bases not matched to a gene; V was cut back by 4 bases and J by 7 bases. The TCR sequence derives from a man between 65 and 85 years old with acute or convalescent COVID-19. This chain links TRBV29-1 with TRBJ2-1; 8 nucleotides match TRBD1. Sequencing was done on a sample of peripheral blood. The CDR3 DNA follows: TGCAGCGTTGGGGACAGGAATAATGAGCAGTTCTTC. This translates into CSVGDRNNEQFF.